This is a list of T cell receptor beta chains from one sample in a study of blood T cell repertoires in COVID-19. The assay was immunoSEQ multiplex PCR, and TCRdb's table has in-frame clones only and misses some. The table shows about 250,000 clones, with around 85% occurring only once. Specimen: peripheral blood. The receptors shown here come from a man aged 50-60 years with active or convalescent COVID-19. Each CDR3 is given with its conserved first and last residue. A D gene is named only where the DNA matches it firmly. Clone size, where shown, is once, few, many, or a class for clones that have expanded.

size	V	D	J	length	CDR3	DNA
once	TRBV27	TRBD2	TRBJ2-1	14	CASSGRALRDEQFF	TGTGCCAGTAGCGGGAGGGCCCTCAGGGATGAGCAGTTCTTC
NA	TRBV19	TRBD1	TRBJ1-2	15	CASSILGTGVYGYTF	TGTGCCAGTAGTATACTCGGGACAGGTGTCTATGGCTACACCTTC
NA	TRBV4-1	TRBD2	TRBJ2-3	17	CASSQDTSREITDTQYF	TGCGCCAGCAGCCAAGATACGTCGCGGGAGATTACGGATACGCAGTATTTT
NA	TRBV12-5	NA	TRBJ2-4	16	CASGAVFGSSSNIQYF	TGTGCTAGTGGTGCCGTCTTTGGGAGCAGCTCAAACATTCAGTACTTC
NA	TRBV5-1	NA	TRBJ1-6	16	CASSPDSFSYNSPLHF	TGCGCCAGCAGCCCCGACAGTTTCTCCTATAATTCACCCCTCCACTTT
NA	TRBV4-3	NA	TRBJ1-3	18	CASSQEPPRGNSGNTIYF	TGCGCCAGCAGCCAAGAACCCCCCCGGGGGAACTCTGGAAACACCATATATTTT
NA	TRBV6-5	NA	TRBJ2-7	14	CASSRTRSSYEQYF	TGTGCCAGCAGTCGGACTCGTAGCTCCTACGAGCAGTACTTC
NA	TRBV28	TRBD1	TRBJ1-5	13	CVCNTGGNQPQHF	TGTGTCTGCAACACAGGGGGCAATCAGCCCCAGCATTTT
NA	TRBV7-2	TRBD2	TRBJ2-5	16	CASSVGLAGDWKTQYF	TGTGCCAGCAGCGTGGGACTAGCGGGAGATTGGAAGACCCAGTACTTC
NA	TRBV6-5	NA	TRBJ1-4	12	CASRDRNEKLFF	TGTGCCAGCAGGGACAGAAATGAAAAACTGTTTTTT
NA	TRBV19	TRBD1	TRBJ1-1	17	CASSIVPRQGRNTEAFF	TGTGCCAGTAGTATAGTCCCTCGACAGGGGAGAAACACTGAAGCTTTCTTT
once	TRBV18	NA	TRBJ1-3	17	CASSPSQQGLSGNTIYF	TGTGCCAGCTCACCATCCCAGCAGGGGCTCTCTGGAAACACCATATATTTT
NA	TRBV4-1	TRBD2	TRBJ2-1	14	CASAPGLGQNEQFF	TGCGCCAGCGCACCGGGACTAGGACAGAATGAGCAGTTCTTC
NA	TRBV6-5	NA	TRBJ1-2	13	CASTLGAHYGYTF	TGTGCCAGCACGTTGGGAGCCCACTATGGCTACACCTTC
once	TRBV3-1/TRBV3-2	NA	TRBJ2-7	16	CASSQGGAVSSYEQYF	TGTGCCAGCAGCCAAGGGGGCGCCGTCAGCTCCTACGAGCAGTACTTC
NA	TRBV7-2	NA	TRBJ1-1	13	CASSLWGPGGAFF	TGTGCCAGCAGCTTATGGGGGCCCGGTGGGGCTTTCTTT
NA	TRBV4-3	NA	TRBJ1-4	15	CASSQDYRNNEKLFF	TGCGCCAGCAGCCAAGATTACAGAAACAATGAAAAACTGTTTTTT
NA	TRBV7-3	TRBD2	TRBJ2-2	16	CASSKRGGANTGELFF	TGTGCCAGCAGCAAACGCGGGGGAGCGAACACCGGGGAGCTGTTTTTT
NA	TRBV12-3/TRBV12-4	TRBD2	TRBJ2-3	13	CASSSVAGVTQYF	TGTGCCAGCAGTTCAGTCGCGGGAGTCACGCAGTATTTT
NA	TRBV7-2	TRBD1	TRBJ1-3	15	CASSLVGDSSITIYF	TGTGCCAGCAGCTTAGTAGGGGACAGCTCTATCACCATATATTTT
once	TRBV6-5	TRBD1	TRBJ2-3	13	CAGQRDSPDTQYF	TGTGCCGGCCAGAGGGACAGCCCGGATACGCAGTATTTT
NA	TRBV4-3	TRBD2	TRBJ2-6	19	CASSQGLAGGSSGANVLTF	TGCGCCAGCAGCCAAGGACTAGCGGGAGGTAGCTCTGGGGCCAACGTCCTGACTTTC
NA	TRBV4-2	NA	TRBJ1-4	16	CASSQDMAATNEKLFF	TGTGCCAGCAGCCAAGATATGGCAGCAACTAATGAAAAACTGTTTTTT
NA	TRBV14	NA	TRBJ2-7	16	CASSQGGLRPSHEQYF	TGTGCCAGCAGCCAAGGGGGACTCAGGCCCTCTCACGAGCAGTACTTC
NA	TRBV28	NA	TRBJ2-1	13	CASSLSIPNEQFF	TGTGCCAGCAGTTTATCCATTCCCAATGAGCAGTTCTTC
NA	TRBV5-1	TRBD2	TRBJ2-6	16	CASSSSGASGANVLTF	TGCGCCAGCAGCTCTAGCGGGGCCTCTGGGGCCAACGTCCTGACTTTC
NA	TRBV7-6	TRBD2	TRBJ2-1	18	CASSLLGLAGGMYNEQFF	TGTGCCAGCAGCTTATTGGGACTAGCGGGAGGGATGTACAATGAGCAGTTCTTC
NA	TRBV29-1	TRBD2	TRBJ2-7	16	CSVNFPTSGNTYEQYF	TGCAGCGTCAACTTCCCGACTAGCGGGAACACCTACGAGCAGTACTTC
NA	TRBV4-1	NA	TRBJ2-3	14	CASRGGFSTDTQYF	TGCGCCAGCAGGGGGGGATTTAGCACAGATACGCAGTATTTT
NA	TRBV7-6	TRBD2	TRBJ2-3	16	CASSSLAGSSTDTQYF	TGTGCCAGCAGCTCCCTAGCGGGTTCTAGCACAGATACGCAGTATTTT
NA	TRBV7-2	NA	TRBJ1-5	17	CASSLGGSDYSNQPQHF	TGTGCCAGCAGCTTAGGTGGGTCCGACTATAGCAATCAGCCCCAGCATTTT
NA	TRBV19	NA	TRBJ1-2	14	CASSISAASYGYTF	TGTGCCAGTAGTATATCGGCAGCTAGCTATGGCTACACCTTC
NA	TRBV5-4	TRBD2	TRBJ2-1	16	CASSLEIAGIHNEQFF	TGTGCCAGCAGCTTGGAAATAGCGGGAATCCACAATGAGCAGTTCTTC
NA	TRBV27	NA	TRBJ2-1	14	CASSLSYYYNEQFF	TGTGCCAGCAGTTTATCGTACTACTACAATGAGCAGTTCTTC
once	TRBV6-2/TRBV6-3	NA	TRBJ2-7	15	CASSYRWTATYEQYF	TGTGCCAGCAGTTACAGATGGACAGCCACCTACGAGCAGTACTTC
NA	TRBV4-3	TRBD2	TRBJ2-1	16	CASSRTLAGVYNEQFF	TGCGCCAGCAGCCGGACACTAGCGGGAGTCTACAATGAGCAGTTCTTC
NA	TRBV7-9	TRBD1	TRBJ1-4	15	CASSATTGGREKLFF	TGTGCCAGCAGCGCCACGACAGGGGGACGCGAAAAACTGTTTTTT
few	TRBV5-1	NA	TRBJ2-2	16	CASSLSPGGGTGELFF	TGCGCCAGCAGCCTCTCCCCGGGGGGCGGCACCGGGGAGCTGTTTTTT
NA	TRBV30	NA	TRBJ1-1	13	CAWSQGMNTEAFF	TGTGCCTGGAGTCAGGGTATGAACACTGAAGCTTTCTTT
NA	TRBV28	NA	TRBJ1-1	14	CASSLLNEYTEAFF	TGTGCCAGCAGTTTATTAAACGAGTACACTGAAGCTTTCTTT
NA	TRBV19	NA	TRBJ2-1	13	CASKRGGLNEQFF	TGTGCCTCCAAAAGGGGAGGCCTCAATGAGCAGTTCTTC
NA	TRBV4-1	NA	TRBJ2-7	14	CASSQEAQSYEQYF	TGCGCCAGCAGCCAAGAAGCACAGTCCTACGAGCAGTACTTC
NA	TRBV9	NA	TRBJ1-4	15	CASSAHRSTNEKLFF	TGTGCCAGCAGCGCACATCGATCGACTAATGAAAAACTGTTTTTT
NA	TRBV5-5	NA	TRBJ1-6	16	CASTPAGGSYNSPLHF	TGTGCCAGCACCCCAGCGGGGGGGTCATATAATTCACCCCTCCACTTT
NA	TRBV3-1/TRBV3-2	TRBD1	TRBJ1-1	16	CASSPTRRQGNTEAFF	TGTGCCAGCAGCCCTACTCGACGACAGGGGAACACTGAAGCTTTCTTT
NA	TRBV7-5	NA	TRBJ1-1	11	CVRSSDIRAFF	TGTGTCAGAAGCTCAGACATAAGGGCTTTCTTT
NA	TRBV4-1	TRBD1	TRBJ2-7	15	CASSQFRTGLYEQYF	TGCGCCAGCAGCCAATTCCGGACAGGGCTCTACGAGCAGTACTTC
NA	TRBV27	TRBD2	TRBJ2-5	16	CASSLNLAVYQETQYF	TGTGCCAGCAGTTTAAACCTAGCGGTTTACCAAGAGACCCAGTACTTC
NA	TRBV4-1	TRBD2	TRBJ2-1	16	CASSRLLAGVPVEQFF	TGCGCCAGCAGCCGCCTACTAGCGGGAGTACCCGTTGAGCAGTTCTTC
NA	TRBV12-3/TRBV12-4	NA	TRBJ1-5	13	CASSLSGRGSQHF	TGTGCCAGCAGTTTGTCGGGCCGAGGGTCCCAGCATTTT
NA	TRBV4-2	NA	TRBJ2-7	15	CASSQEGDSSYEQYF	TGTGCCAGCAGCCAAGAAGGGGACTCATCCTACGAGCAGTACTTC
NA	TRBV6-1	TRBD1	TRBJ1-2	16	CASSDMAPGTGVRYTF	TGTGCCAGCAGTGATATGGCTCCAGGGACAGGGGTCCGCTACACCTTC
NA	TRBV4-2	TRBD2	TRBJ2-5	16	CASSRYELAGGETQYF	TGTGCCAGCAGCCGGTATGAGCTAGCGGGAGGAGAGACCCAGTACTTC
once	TRBV3-1/TRBV3-2	TRBD2	TRBJ2-1	14	CASSASGREGEQFF	TGTGCCAGCAGCGCTAGCGGGAGGGAAGGTGAGCAGTTCTTC
NA	TRBV3-1/TRBV3-2	TRBD2	TRBJ2-2	14	CASSQVAGVGELFF	TGTGCCAGCAGCCAAGTAGCGGGAGTGGGAGAGCTGTTTTTT